This T cell receptor beta chain was documented in a study of beta chain features in type 1 diabetes. The whole isolated RNA underwent reverse transcription, so sequencing captured expressed TCRB transcripts. Mean read depth for naive, central memory and regulatory T cell samples was roughly 4 million reads. Assay used: immunoSEQ multiplex PCR; TCRdb lists only in-frame clones, some missing. The table shows over 150,000 clones, with about 13% occurring only once. CDR1 SGHAT and CDR2 FQNNGV come from the germline V gene. The CDR3 is 17 residues long. J was trimmed by 10 bases and V by 4 bases; bases with no gene match: 14. Sorting based on CD45RO/CCR7/CD25/CD127/CD95/CD27 separated CD4+ naive, central memory, regulatory and stem cell-like memory cells.

The J gene is TRBJ2-1, the V gene TRBV11-2, with TRBD2 matching over 12 bases. The source of this sequence is a woman between 18 and 29 years old in good health. Sequencing input: central memory CD4+ T cells from blood. The CDR3 DNA is TGTGCCAGCAGCTATAACGATAGACTAGCGGGAGATCGCGAGCAGTTCTTC. Protein product: CASSYNDRLAGDREQFF.